The 19 T cell receptor beta chains below were found in one sample sequenced in a study of blood T cell repertoires in COVID-19. The table came from immunoSEQ multiplex PCR; TCRdb's copy has only in-frame clones and leaves some out. In the table there are 30,000 to 40,000 clones, 83% of which are singletons. The sample consisted of peripheral blood. The receptor set was obtained from a man between 45 and 60 years old with acute or convalescent COVID-19.

The chain employs TRBV3-1 (or the pseudogene TRBV3-2) and TRBJ2-3; no clear D. Germline-derived CDR1 and CDR2 are LGHDT and YNNKEL (reference sequence). V lost 4 bases to trimming and J lost 0 bases, with 11 bases between them. The CDR3 runs to 15 residues. CDR3: CASSPGRSSTDTQYF. The CDR3, as DNA: TGTGCCAGCAGCCCTGGCCGATCTAGCACAGATACGCAGTATTTT.

Only a few counts were recorded for this clone. This chain links TRBV5-1 with TRBJ1-2; D is uncertain. Germline CDR1 is SGHRS and CDR2 is YFSETQ. Trimming stripped 0 bases from V and 1 base from J, with 4 bases between. This CDR3 has 13 residues. CDR3 in amino acids: CASSLDGNYGYTF. The CDR3 bases are TGCGCCAGCAGCTTGGACGGTAACTATGGCTACACCTTC.

The rearrangement uses TRBV10-1 and TRBJ1-4, with TRBD1 matching 7 bases. The CDR3 length is 12 residues. V shed 6 bases, J shed 8 bases, and the junction held 3 bases outside the gene matches. The germline CDR1 and CDR2 sequences are WNHNN and SYGVQD (reference sequence). The CDR3 region is CASRGTEEKLFF. DNA for the CDR3: TGCGCCAGCAGAGGGACAGAGGAAAAACTGTTTTTT.

The V gene is TRBV7-9, the J gene TRBJ2-7; D unclear. Germline CDR1 SEHNR, CDR2 FQNEAQ (reference sequence). Trimming shortened V by 5 bases and J by 2 bases, and 7 bases separated the two germline ends. The CDR3 covers 12 residues. The CDR3 DNA is TGTGCCAGCAGCCCTGACACCTACGAGCAGTACTTC. It encodes CASSPDTYEQYF.

This chain uses TRBV2 with TRBJ1-1; no reliable D call. V was trimmed by 2 bases and J by 4 bases, leaving 11 bases between them. Germline CDR1 SNHLY, CDR2 FYNNEI. The CDR3 is 14 amino acids. The CDR3 is CASSEQGDSTEAFF. In DNA, the CDR3 is TGTGCCAGCAGTGAACAAGGAGATAGCACTGAAGCTTTCTTT.

This clone came up once. The chain couples TRBV7-9 to TRBJ2-7; 7 bases map to TRBD2. Trimming removed 8 bases from V and 2 bases from J; junction bases left unmatched: 6. Germline V CDR1 and CDR2: SEHNR, FQNEAQ (reference sequence). The CDR3 runs to 13 residues. The CDR3 loop is CASGEGSTYEQYF. CDR3 coding DNA: TGTGCCAGCGGGGAGGGGTCGACCTACGAGCAGTACTTC.

The chain combines TRBV19 with TRBJ2-7, with D possibly being TRBD2 (5 bases). Trimming took 10 bases from V and 4 from J, leaving 14 bases between them. CDR1 is LNHDA, CDR2 SQIVND, per germline (reference sequence). The CDR3 totals 12 residues. The CDR3 sequence: CATSTGLYEQYF. CDR3 coding DNA: TGTGCCACCTCGACGGGATTATACGAGCAGTACTTC.

The chain uses TRBV21-1 and TRBJ1-5; TRBD1 is the table's D call, not checked against the DNA. TRBV21-1 is a documented pseudogene. The length of the CDR3 is 16 residues. CDR3 region: CASSKAARGKHQPQHF. The CDR3 DNA sequence: TGTGCCAGCAGCAAAGCGGCCAGGGGAAAGCATCAGCCCCAGCATTTT.

This clone appeared once. The CDR3: CASSLPLGTRGETQYF. CDR3 coding DNA: TGTGCCAGCTCACTTCCTTTGGGGACTAGGGGAGAGACCCAGTACTTC. The chain couples TRBV18 to TRBJ2-5, with 8 bases identical to TRBD2. Germline lookup yields CDR1 KGHSH and CDR2 LQKENI. V dropped 4 bases and J dropped 4; count of bases not matched to a gene: 11. The CDR3 spans 16 residues.

The chain joins TRBV3-1 (or the pseudogene TRBV3-2) to TRBJ2-1; no clear D gene. The CDR3 sequence is 16 residues long. The V and J ends lost 4 bases and 0 bases respectively, with 13 bases between them. The germline V gene encodes CDR1 LGHDT and CDR2 YNNKEL (reference sequence). This CDR3 is CASSPFHGTSYNEQFF. CDR3 nucleotide sequence: TGTGCCAGCAGCCCCTTTCACGGTACCTCCTACAATGAGCAGTTCTTC.

The chain has TRBV7-8 and TRBJ2-1, with a weak D call TRBD1 (6 bases). Per the germline V gene, CDR1 is SGHVS and CDR2 is FQNEAQ. Trimming took 2 bases from V and 4 from J, leaving 12 bases between them. The CDR3 has 15 amino acids. The CDR3 nucleotides are TGTGCCAGCAGCTTACCGGGACACCAATACAATGAGCAGTTCTTC. Amino acid sequence: CASSLPGHQYNEQFF.

This chain uses TRBV9 with TRBJ1-3; 8 bases line up with TRBD1. V dropped 4 bases and J dropped 6; count of bases not matched to a gene: 6. The CDR3 extends over 14 amino acids. CDR1 SGDLS and CDR2 YYNGEE come from the germline V gene. CDR3 in amino acids: CASSFRTGQNTIYF. The CDR3 coding sequence is TGTGCCAGCAGCTTCCGGACAGGGCAAAACACCATATATTTT.

The chain employs TRBV18 and TRBJ1-2, with 9 bases lining up with TRBD1. CDR1 and CDR2 from the germline V gene are KGHSH and LQKENI. The CDR3 loop spans 15 amino acids. The ends lost 3 bases at V and 8 bases at J; junction bases unmatched: 10. CDR3: CASSPLDRGSVGYTF. The CDR3 DNA follows: TGTGCCAGCTCACCCCTGGACAGGGGCTCGGTCGGCTACACCTTC. The full variable domain, completed using reference TRBV18 and TRBJ1-2, is NAGVMQNPRHLVRRRGQEARLRCSPMKGHSHVYWYRQLPEEGLKFMVYLQKENIIDESGMPKERFSAEFPKEGPSILRIQQVVRGDSAAYFCASSPLDRGSVGYTFGSGTRLTVV.

The rearrangement links TRBV15 to TRBJ1-5; the D is unclear. This CDR3 is built from 16 residues. Per germline, CDR1 LNHNV and CDR2 YYDKDF (reference sequence). V was shortened by 0 bases and J by 4 bases, with 13 bases between the two germline ends. CDR3 in DNA: TGTGCCACCAGCAGAGATCGGGATAGTTGGAATCAGCCCCAGCATTTT. It yields the protein CATSRDRDSWNQPQHF.

V gene TRBV6-5 combines with J gene TRBJ2-7; 8 positions match TRBD1. Germline values: CDR1 MNHEY, CDR2 SVGAGI. There are 13 residues in the CDR3. Trimming removed 8 bases from V and 5 bases from J; junction bases left unmatched: 8. In nucleotides, the CDR3 is TGTGCCAGCGCCGGTTCAGGGGGCCACGAGCAGTACTTC. Its protein product is CASAGSGGHEQYF.

This sequence joins TRBV4-1 and TRBJ1-2; 10 bases line up with TRBD1. The V segment lost 1 base and the J segment 8 bases; nucleotides outside the gene matches: 10. This CDR3 has 16 residues. Germline V CDR1 and CDR2: MGHRA, YSYEKL. CDR3 amino acids: CASSQGDRGFTRGYTF. The DNA for the CDR3 is TGCGCCAGCAGCCAAGGGGACAGGGGTTTCACGAGAGGCTACACCTTC.

Note on this clone: Mismatch with germline at one junction end may stem from a read error. The gene calls are TRBV7-7 and TRBJ2-3, with unresolved D. Germline CDR1 and CDR2: SSHAT and FNYEAQ (reference sequence). This CDR3 has 16 amino acids. The CDR3 is CASSPTASPLTDTQYF. In DNA form, the CDR3 reads TGTGCTAGCAGCCCCACAGCCTCCCCGTTGACAGATACGCAGTATTTT.

V gene TRBV5-6 combines with J gene TRBJ1-1; 7 bases are shared with TRBD1. The CDR3 loop spans 15 amino acids. Germline V lookup: CDR1 SGHDT, CDR2 YYEEEE. Germline trimming cut 0 bases from V and 6 bases from J; bases unmatched to any gene: 8. CDR3 protein: CASSLAGTVGAEAFF. The CDR3 region has the DNA TGTGCCAGCAGCTTGGCCGGGACAGTTGGCGCTGAAGCTTTCTTT. The full variable domain, its missing parts supplied by reference TRBV5-6 and TRBJ1-1, is DAGVTQSPTHLIKTRGQQVTLRCSPKSGHDTVSWYQQALGQGPQFIFQYYEEEERQRGNFPDRFSGHQFPNYSSELNVNALLLGDSALYLCASSLAGTVGAEAFFGQGTRLTVV.

The chain links TRBV5-4 to TRBJ1-1; D is unclear. There are 13 residues in the CDR3. Trimming removed 4 bases from V and 5 bases from J, with 12 bases in between. Germline V gives CDR1 SGHNT, CDR2 YYREEE (reference sequence). CDR3 region: CASSPGGPTEAFF. CDR3 DNA: TGTGCCAGCAGCCCGGGAGGCCCAACTGAAGCTTTCTTT.